The 20 T cell receptor beta chains below come from one sample, sequenced in a study of T cell responses to AZD1222 COVID-19 vaccine. TCRdb keeps only in-frame clones here, not all; method: immunoSEQ multiplex PCR. The data hold some 80,000 clones, with approximately 88% observed a single time. This material consisted of peripheral blood, taken on day 0 of MenACWY control vaccination. These receptors all stem from an adult in good health.

V usage is TRBV28 and J usage is TRBJ1-1, with 7 positions matching TRBD1. Trimming cost V 5 bases and J 1 base; bases outside gene matches: 4. CDR1 and CDR2 (germline): MDHEN, SYDVKM. The CDR3 length is 14 residues. DNA for the CDR3: TGTGCCAGCAGTACGGGACAGTGGAACACTGAAGCTTTCTTT. This codes for CASSTGQWNTEAFF. Looking up the rest from reference TRBV28 and TRBJ1-1 gives the full variable domain: DVKVTQSSRYLVKRTGEKVFLECVQDMDHENMFWYRQDPGLGLRLIYFSYDVKMKEKGDIPEGYSVSREKKERFSLILESASTNQTSMYLCASSTGQWNTEAFFGQGTRLTVV.

The J gene is TRBJ1-2, the V gene TRBV11-2; no reliable D call. Germline loops: CDR1 SGHAT, CDR2 FQNNGV. The CDR3 length is 16 residues. V was trimmed by 5 bases and J by 8 bases, leaving 24 bases between them. The CDR3: CASSTVGPHSLGGYTF. In DNA, the CDR3 is TGTGCCAGCAGCACGGTAGGCCCTCACTCTCTTGGGGGCTACACCTTC.

This rearrangement joins TRBV5-1 to TRBJ2-1; perhaps TRBD1 as D (6 bases). Germline-derived CDR1 and CDR2 are SGHRS and YFSETQ. The CDR3 sequence is 15 residues long. V was trimmed by 4 bases and J by 2 bases, leaving 13 bases between them. CDR3 loop: CASSQGHPPYNEQFF. DNA of the CDR3: TGCGCCAGCAGCCAGGGACACCCTCCCTACAATGAGCAGTTCTTC. The full variable domain, in which reference TRBV5-1 and TRBJ2-1 provide the parts outside the CDR3, is KAGVTQTPRYLIKTRGQQVTLSCSPISGHRSVSWYQQTPGQGLQFLFEYFSETQRNKGNFPGRFSGRQFSNSRSEMNVSTLELGDSALYLCASSQGHPPYNEQFFGPGTRLTVL.

The chain couples TRBV5-6 to TRBJ1-3; TRBD1 is a possible D gene (6 bases). Germline loops: CDR1 SGHDT, CDR2 YYEEEE. V lost 7 bases and J lost 2, with 13 bases in between. The CDR3 is 14 residues long. Here the CDR3 reads CASPARGTGNTIYF. CDR3 in DNA: TGTGCCAGCCCCGCCAGGGGAACTGGAAACACCATATATTTT.

The chain employs TRBV5-4 and TRBJ1-5; the D is unclear. This CDR3 has 14 amino acids. Trimming shortened V by 0 bases and J by 6 bases, and 10 bases separated the two germline ends. The V gene's germline CDR1 is SGHNT and CDR2 YYREEE (reference sequence). CDR3 loop: CASSLDGVRQPQHF. DNA of the CDR3: TGTGCCAGCAGCTTGGATGGAGTTCGTCAGCCCCAGCATTTT.

The V call is TRBV4-1, the J call TRBJ1-4; a weak D match, TRBD1 (6 bases). The CDR3 runs 16 residues. Germline CDR1 reads MGHRA; CDR2 reads YSYEKL. Deletions cut 4 bases from V and 4 bases from J, with 16 bases between. The CDR3 protein is CASSLGGFPNNEKLFF. CDR3 bases: TGCGCCAGCAGCCTAGGGGGGTTTCCCAATAATGAAAAACTGTTTTTT.

This chain uses TRBV7-2 with TRBJ2-7; 8 positions match TRBD1. Germline trimming cut 5 bases from V and 0 bases from J; bases unmatched to any gene: 6. Germline V gene data show CDR1 as SGHTA and CDR2 as FQGNSA. CDR3 size: 15 residues. The CDR3 DNA follows: TGTGCCAGCAGCCCGGGGACAGGCCCCTCCTACGAGCAGTACTTC. Protein: CASSPGTGPSYEQYF.

The genes are TRBV15 and TRBJ2-7; D gene unclear. Germline V gene sequence: CDR1 LNHNV, CDR2 YYDKDF (reference sequence). The CDR3 totals 13 residues. The germline V and J ends were trimmed by 3 bases and 6 bases, with 12 bases remaining between them. In DNA form, the CDR3 reads TGTGCCACCAGCAGTTTAGACCTCGCCGAGCAGTACTTC. The encoded protein is CATSSLDLAEQYF. The full variable domain, its missing parts supplied by reference TRBV15 and TRBJ2-7, is DAMVIQNPRYQVTQFGKPVTLSCSQTLNHNVMYWYQQKSSQAPKLLFHYYDKDFNNEADTPDNFQSRRPNTSFCFLDIRSPGLGDTAMYLCATSSLDLAEQYFGPGTRLTVT.

The rearrangement links TRBV2 to TRBJ2-2; TRBD1 aligns across 11 bases. The CDR3 is 15 residues long. Trimming cost V 10 bases and J 6 bases; bases outside gene matches: 10. CDR1 is SNHLY and CDR2 is FYNNEI in the germline V gene. Here the CDR3 reads CAIQPGQGDPGELFF. In DNA form, the CDR3 reads TGTGCCATCCAACCGGGACAGGGGGACCCCGGGGAGCTGTTTTTT.

This chain joins TRBV7-8 and TRBJ1-4, with D tentatively TRBD1 (6 bases). The ends were cut back, 8 bases at V and 7 bases at J, with 14 bases in the middle. The CDR3 contains 13 residues. Germline V CDR1 and CDR2: SGHVS, FQNEAQ. CDR3: CASGGGAVEKLFF. CDR3 coding DNA: TGTGCCAGCGGCGGGGGGGCTGTTGAAAAACTGTTTTTT. Complete variable domain (other parts from reference TRBV7-8 and TRBJ1-4): GAGVSQSPRYKVAKRGQDVALRCDPISGHVSLFWYQQALGQGPEFLTYFQNEAQLDKSGLPSDRFFAERPEGSVSTLKIQRTQQEDSAVYLCASGGGAVEKLFFGSGTQLSVL.

The chain uses TRBV14 and TRBJ1-2; TRBD1 agrees at 7 bases. Trimming removed 2 bases from V and 7 bases from J; junction bases left unmatched: 4. CDR1 and CDR2 from the germline V gene are SGHDN and FVKESK. The CDR3 runs 13 residues. This chain's CDR3 is CASSQTTGLGYTF. In DNA form, the CDR3 reads TGTGCCAGCAGCCAAACGACAGGGCTTGGCTACACCTTC.

This chain uses TRBV19 with TRBJ2-7; 8 positions agree with TRBD1. The germline gives CDR1 LNHDA, CDR2 SQIVND (reference sequence). Trimming cost V 3 bases and J 7 bases; bases outside gene matches: 14. This CDR3 comprises 16 residues. The CDR3 DNA sequence: TGTGCCAGTAGTATCCGGACGGGACAGGCTACGGATGAGCAGTACTTC. It encodes CASSIRTGQATDEQYF. The full variable domain, in which reference TRBV19 and TRBJ2-7 provide the parts outside the CDR3, is DGGITQSPKYLFRKEGQNVTLSCEQNLNHDAMYWYRQDPGQGLRLIYYSQIVNDFQKGDIAEGYSVSREKKESFPLTVTSAQKNPTAFYLCASSIRTGQATDEQYFGPGTRLTVT.

This chain joins TRBV28 and TRBJ1-5; 7 positions agree with TRBD1. V was clipped by 6 bases and J by 6 bases; unmatched bases: 5. Germline CDR1 MDHEN, CDR2 SYDVKM. The CDR3 contains 13 residues. CDR3 nucleotide sequence: TGTGCCAGCAGGGAGACAGGGTTTCAGCCCCAGCATTTT. Translated, it gives CASRETGFQPQHF.

In this sample, this clone turned up once. The rearrangement uses TRBV29-1 and TRBJ2-7; D may be TRBD1 (7 bases). Trimming removed 6 bases at V and 4 bases at J, with 16 bases between. Germline assignment: CDR1 SQVTM and CDR2 ANQGSEA. The CDR3 runs 13 residues. The CDR3 nucleotides are TGCAGCGTAGCCAGGGGGGCCGGGTACGAGCAGTACTTC. This codes for CSVARGAGYEQYF.

J is TRBJ2-1 and V is TRBV6-5; 12 positions match TRBD1. J gave up 8 bases and V 7 bases, and 9 bases lay outside the gene matches. Germline CDR1 and CDR2: MNHEY and SVGAGI. The CDR3 is made up of 15 amino acids. The CDR3 coding sequence is TGTGCCAGCACCCGGGGACAGGGGGCTTGGGATGAGCAGTTCTTC. This translates into CASTRGQGAWDEQFF.

This chain links TRBV25-1 with TRBJ1-2, with D possibly matching TRBD1 (5 bases). The CDR3 has 13 residues. The V gene's germline CDR1 is MGHDK and CDR2 SYGVNS. The V gene lost 8 bases and the J gene lost 4 bases, with 14 bases spanning the gap. CDR3 bases: TGTGCCAGCGGACCCCGGGACCGCTATGGCTACACCTTC. It is translated as CASGPRDRYGYTF.

This rearrangement joins TRBV5-6 to TRBJ1-5; TRBD1 matches at 7 bases. This CDR3 spans 14 amino acids. Trimming removed 5 bases from V and 2 bases from J; junction bases left unmatched: 4. Looked up from germline, CDR1 is SGHDT and CDR2 is YYEEEE. The CDR3, as DNA: TGTGCCAGCAGTTATACAGGGGGCAATCAGCCCCAGCATTTT. This translates into CASSYTGGNQPQHF.

The rearrangement uses TRBV6-2 or TRBV6-3 and TRBJ1-1, with 7 bases lining up with TRBD1. The V segment lost 2 bases and the J segment 5 bases; nucleotides outside the gene matches: 5. Per germline, CDR1 MNHEY and CDR2 SVGEGT. This CDR3 has 14 residues. This CDR3 reads CASSYRGLGTEAFF. CDR3 DNA sequence: TGTGCCAGCAGTTACAGGGGGCTGGGGACTGAAGCTTTCTTT.

This clone was seen more than once but under ten times. This rearrangement joins TRBV4-1 to TRBJ2-7; 11 bases align to TRBD1. This CDR3 has 13 amino acids. V lost 5 bases and J lost 5; bases outside the gene matches: 2. The germline V gene encodes CDR1 MGHRA and CDR2 YSYEKL. This CDR3 reads CASSWTGGNEQYF. The CDR3 DNA is TGCGCCAGCAGCTGGACAGGGGGCAACGAGCAGTACTTC.

The rearrangement uses TRBV7-9 and TRBJ2-2; D is possibly TRBD1 or TRBD2 (5 bases each). V was cut by 5 bases and J by 6 bases, with 10 bases left in between. Germline CDR1 is SEHNR and CDR2 is FQNEAQ (reference sequence). The CDR3 is 13 amino acids. As DNA, the CDR3 is TGTGCCAGCAGCCCACCGGGACCCGGGGAGCTGTTTTTT. Amino acids: CASSPPGPGELFF.